Shown below are 24 T cell receptor beta chains from a single sample sequenced in a study of shared clonotypes between healthy human individuals. Assay: immunoSEQ multiplex PCR; the TCRdb copy retains only in-frame clones and omits some. In the table there are about 380,000 clones, about 96% of which are singletons. Sequenced sample: memory CD8+ T cells sorted from blood. The subset was: CD45RO+ cells pooled with CCR7-negative TemRA cells. Receptors were obtained from a man aged 25-40 years in good health.

The V call is TRBV9, the J call TRBJ2-3, with 9 bases fitting TRBD2. The CDR3 totals 17 residues. Trimming cost V 0 bases and J 5 bases; bases outside gene matches: 10. CDR1 is SGDLS, CDR2 YYNGEE, per germline. CDR3 bases: TGTGCCAGCAGCGTAGTGGGCTCTAGCGGGATGAAAGATACGCAGTATTTT. Protein: CASSVVGSSGMKDTQYF.

DNA for the CDR3: TGTGCCAGCAGCTTGGACGCCTACGAGCAGTACTTC. Amino acid sequence: CASSLDAYEQYF. The J gene is TRBJ2-7, the V gene TRBV5-6, with D uncertain. Trimming removed 0 bases at V and 2 bases at J, with 3 bases between. CDR3 length equals 12 residues. Germline V gene lookup returns CDR1 SGHDT and CDR2 YYEEEE.

A single count supports this clone. Other DNA sequences in this specimen translate into the identical CDR3. This chain uses TRBV5-1 with TRBJ2-5; D gene uncertain. In germline, CDR1 is SGHRS, CDR2 YFSETQ. The CDR3 contains 14 residues. Trimming took 0 bases from V and 4 from J, leaving 10 bases between them. Here the CDR3 DNA reads TGCGCCAGCAGCTTGGGCGCGAGTGGAGAGACCCAGTACTTC. This sequence encodes CASSLGASGETQYF.

The rearrangement links TRBV7-3 to TRBJ2-3; no clear D gene. CDR1 SGHTA and CDR2 FQGTGA come from the germline V gene. V was shortened by 5 bases and J by 1 base, with 10 bases between the two germline ends. The CDR3 loop spans 14 amino acids. The CDR3 bases are TGTGCCAGCAGCCAATCTAGTGGCACAGATACGCAGTATTTT. This sequence encodes CASSQSSGTDTQYF.

This clone was detected once. The chain is built from TRBV2 and TRBJ1-2, with 7 bases lining up with TRBD1. V was clipped by 6 bases and J by 4 bases; unmatched bases: 5. The CDR3 runs 13 residues. From germline, CDR1 is SNHLY and CDR2 FYNNEI. The CDR3 loop reads CASSVDRPYGYTF. DNA for the CDR3: TGTGCCAGCAGCGTGGACAGGCCCTATGGCTACACCTTC.

A note on this clone: The germline gene is not matched at one end of the junction; a read error may be the cause. The chain recombines TRBV7-7 with TRBJ2-5, with TRBD1 matching 8 bases. Germline assignment: CDR1 SSHAT and CDR2 FNYEAQ (reference sequence). The CDR3 spans 14 residues. The CDR3 coding sequence is TGTGCTAGCAGCAGGACAGGGCGTCGAGAGACCCAGTACTTC. It codes for CASSRTGRRETQYF.

The rearrangement joins TRBV5-4 to TRBJ2-5, with D unresolved. Germline loops: CDR1 SGHNT, CDR2 YYREEE (reference sequence). Trimming pared 3 bases from V and 10 bases from J, leaving 19 bases between. The CDR3 runs 14 residues. The CDR3 DNA reads as TGTGCCAGCAGCTCGCATCAACCCGAGGTAAACCAGTACTTC. This sequence encodes CASSSHQPEVNQYF.

On this clone itself: Within the sample, other DNA sequences also encode this same CDR3. This chain joins TRBV20-1 and TRBJ2-1; D not resolved. V lost 6 bases, J lost 9 bases, and 9 bases lay in between. Germline V gives CDR1 DFQATT, CDR2 SNEGSKA (reference sequence). The length of the CDR3 is 10 residues. The chain's CDR3 is CSASYGEQFF. The CDR3 DNA reads as TGCAGTGCCTCCTACGGTGAGCAGTTCTTC.

The rearrangement uses TRBV6-5 and TRBJ1-1, with 7 bases matching TRBD1. The CDR3 extends over 13 amino acids. From germline, CDR1 is MNHEY and CDR2 SVGAGI. J gave up 6 bases and V 2 bases, and 3 bases lay outside the gene matches. CDR3 nucleotide sequence: TGTGCCAGCAGTTACGAGGGGGCCGCTGAAGCTTTCTTT. Protein: CASSYEGAAEAFF.

The chain links TRBV11-1 to TRBJ2-7; 8 nucleotides match TRBD2. Germline CDR1 reads SGHAT; CDR2 reads FQDESV (reference sequence). This CDR3 spans 15 amino acids. Germline trimming cut 7 bases from V and 3 bases from J; bases unmatched to any gene: 11. Written as DNA, the CDR3 is TGTGCCAGCAACTTCCGGGCCAGCGGGGGCTACGAGCAGTACTTC. Translated, it gives CASNFRASGGYEQYF.

The chain combines TRBV2 with TRBJ2-7, with 10 bases identical to TRBD1. This CDR3 contains 14 residues. The V gene end was trimmed by 5 bases and the J gene end by 3 bases; junction bases not matched to a gene: 4. CDR1 is SNHLY and CDR2 is FYNNEI in the germline V gene. Here the CDR3 reads CASSYRDRGYEQYF. DNA of the CDR3: TGTGCCAGCAGTTACCGGGACAGGGGCTACGAGCAGTACTTC. Variable domain in full (rest from reference TRBV2 and TRBJ2-7): EPEVTQTPSHQVTQMGQEVILRCVPISNHLYFYWYRQILGQKVEFLVSFYNNEISEKSEIFDDQFSVERPDGSNFTLKIRSTKLEDSAMYFCASSYRDRGYEQYFGPGTRLTVT.

The chain employs TRBV6-1 and TRBJ2-7; 10 positions match TRBD2. Germline CDR1 MNHNS, CDR2 SASEGT. This CDR3 contains 15 residues. J gave up 3 bases and V 2 bases, and 4 bases lay outside the gene matches. CDR3 sequence reads: CASSELPSGSYEQYF. The DNA for the CDR3 is TGTGCCAGCAGTGAATTGCCTAGCGGGAGCTACGAGCAGTACTTC.

The chain carries TRBV10-3 and TRBJ1-5; D not certain. The ends were cut back, 3 bases at V and 5 bases at J, with 8 bases in the middle. The CDR3 contains 13 residues. Germline V gene sequence: CDR1 ENHRY, CDR2 SYGVKD. In nucleotides, the CDR3 is TGTGCCATCAGTGACGTAAGGGATCAGCCCCAGCATTTT. As protein: CAISDVRDQPQHF.

The chain joins TRBV27 to TRBJ1-5, with D possibly TRBD1 on 6 matching bases. In germline, CDR1 is MNHEY, CDR2 SMNVEV (reference sequence). The CDR3 is made up of 15 amino acids. The ends were cut back, 2 bases at V and 7 bases at J, with 15 bases in the middle. The CDR3 DNA reads TGTGCCAGCAGTTTAGGCGGCCAAGGGGGGCAGCCCCAGCATTTT. It specifies CASSLGGQGGQPQHF.

V usage is TRBV28 and J usage is TRBJ2-3, with D tentatively TRBD1 (5 bases). The germline gives CDR1 MDHEN, CDR2 SYDVKM. Trimming shortened V by 7 bases and J by 6 bases, and 20 bases separated the two germline ends. The CDR3 sequence is 15 residues long. CDR3 DNA: TGTGCCAGCAAAGTTTCCCAGGGAAGAGCGGATACGCAGTATTTT. Its protein product is CASKVSQGRADTQYF.

The chain employs TRBV16 and TRBJ1-1, with TRBD1 identical over 10 bases. V was pared by 2 bases and J by 4 bases, with 7 bases of the junction left unmatched. Germline lookup yields CDR1 KGHSY and CDR2 FQNENV. The CDR3 totals 16 residues. The CDR3 protein is CASSQQMTGGGTEAFF. CDR3 bases: TGTGCCAGCAGCCAACAGATGACAGGGGGCGGCACTGAAGCTTTCTTT.

This chain uses TRBV12-5 with TRBJ2-7; D is possibly TRBD1 (6 bases). Germline V gene sequence: CDR1 LGHNT, CDR2 FRNRAP. Between the trimmed V and J ends, which lost 5 bases and 1 base, there was a span of 15 bases. The CDR3 has 15 residues. CDR3 in amino acids: CASGLRTVWSYEQYF. The CDR3 region has the DNA TGTGCTAGTGGTCTCCGGACAGTTTGGTCCTACGAGCAGTACTTC.

The chain employs TRBV4-1 and TRBJ2-5; D gene unclear. V gave up 1 base and J gave up 5 bases, with 11 bases separating them. The V gene's germline CDR1 is MGHRA and CDR2 YSYEKL. This CDR3 spans 14 amino acids. DNA for the CDR3: TGCGCCAGCAGCCAAGTGATCAACATTGAGACCCAGTACTTC. This gives the protein CASSQVINIETQYF.

This clone was observed a few times. The gene calls are TRBV19 and TRBJ2-7; D remains ambiguous. Trimming took off 0 bases at V and 0 bases at J, with 3 bases between the two ends. Germline V CDR1 and CDR2: LNHDA, SQIVND (reference sequence). This CDR3 is built from 13 residues. CDR3 sequence (DNA): TGTGCCAGTAGTATAGACAGCTCCTACGAGCAGTACTTC. Translated, it gives CASSIDSSYEQYF.

The chain has TRBV19 and TRBJ1-5; no clear D gene. V lost 3 bases and J lost 4, with 13 bases in between. Germline V CDR1 and CDR2: LNHDA, SQIVND (reference sequence). CDR3 length equals 15 residues. The CDR3: CASSILFKPNQPQHF. CDR3 DNA: TGTGCCAGTAGTATTCTCTTCAAACCGAATCAGCCCCAGCATTTT.

The chain couples TRBV29-1 to TRBJ1-1; D is undetermined. The CDR3 has 14 residues. Germline V gene data show CDR1 as SQVTM and CDR2 as ANQGSEA. The V end was cut by 4 bases, the J end by 1 base, with 13 bases between. The CDR3, as DNA: TGCAGCGTTGCCCTTCAAAGACGGAACACTGAAGCTTTCTTT. It translates to CSVALQRRNTEAFF.

As concerns this clone: Within the sample, other DNA sequences also encode this same CDR3. V is TRBV6-1 and J is TRBJ2-7; D is uncertain. V was shortened by 4 bases and J by 0 bases, with 7 bases between the two germline ends. The length of the CDR3 is 13 residues. Germline CDR1 MNHNS, CDR2 SASEGT. The CDR3 DNA is TGTGCCAGCAGTGCAGGCCCCTCCTACGAGCAGTACTTC. This codes for CASSAGPSYEQYF.

This chain connects TRBV28 to TRBJ1-1, with D possibly TRBD1 on 5 matching bases. The V and J ends lost 3 bases and 7 bases respectively, with 12 bases between them. This CDR3 is built from 13 residues. From germline, CDR1 is MDHEN and CDR2 SYDVKM. CDR3 nucleotides: TGTGCCAGCAGTTTTAGGGGCGCGAATGAAGCTTTCTTT. Protein sequence: CASSFRGANEAFF.

This sequence joins TRBV7-6 and TRBJ2-5; possibly TRBD2 for D (5 bases). The CDR3 runs 14 residues. The germline gives CDR1 SGHVS, CDR2 FNYEAQ. V lost 1 base and J lost 4, with 10 bases in between. CDR3 sequence: CASSLGVGRETQYF. DNA for the CDR3: TGTGCCAGCAGCTTAGGGGTTGGGAGAGAGACCCAGTACTTC.